Below, one T cell receptor beta chain is given with its context. Then a second PCR, running about 6 to 12 cycles, was carried out with a sample-barcoded 5' primer and a J-beta primer mix. Every single cDNA molecule received a tag from a template-switch adaptor with 12 random nucleotides. TCRdb re-called the 5' RACE reads with MiXCR, one entry per CDR3 protein. The table includes 800,000 to 950,000 distinct CDR3 sequences, around 36% detected once. The data belong to a study of blood T cells in healthy people across ages. The CDR3 totals 13 residues. Looked up from germline, CDR1 is DFQATT and CDR2 is SNEGSKA (reference sequence). The V segment lost 8 bases and the J segment 5 bases; nucleotides outside the gene matches: 10.

This sequence originates from a man between 18 and 29 years old in good health. The chain is built from TRBV20-1 and TRBJ2-5, with 8 bases matching TRBD2. Sample: blood. The CDR3 nucleotides read TGCAGTTCCCCGGGGGGGCTGGTGGAGACCCAGTACTTC. It translates to CSSPGGLVETQYF.